This section outlines one T cell receptor beta chain sequence together with its context. These data originate in a study of blood T cell repertoires in COVID-19. Some clones are missing from TCRdb's copy, which holds only in-frame ones; the method was immunoSEQ multiplex PCR. The sample has around 260,000 clones, 80% to 85% seen once. The ends lost 5 bases at V and 0 bases at J; junction bases unmatched: 7. Germline assignment: CDR1 SGHTA and CDR2 FQGNSA. The CDR3 is 16 amino acids. This sequence originates from a person between 65 and 79 years old with COVID-19, enrolled during active disease. The gene calls are TRBV7-2 and TRBJ2-3; 8 nucleotides match TRBD2. The sample comprised peripheral blood. The CDR3 reads CASSPLTSVSTDTQYF. The CDR3 nucleotides read TGTGCCAGCAGCCCGCTGACTAGCGTGAGCACAGATACGCAGTATTTT.